The 27 T cell receptor beta chains below were found in one sample sequenced in a study of T cells after somatic rescue of genetic block. Generated by immunoSEQ multiplex PCR, the TCRdb table keeps only in-frame clones and is missing some. The sample holds roughly 8,000 clones; 75% to 90% are singletons and the top ten take less than 30%. Sequences were obtained from peripheral blood mononuclear cells (PBMCs). All receptors come from a boy aged 10-17 years.

This chain links TRBV6-1 with TRBJ1-2; 9 bases are shared with TRBD1. The J segment lost 4 bases and the V segment lost 8 bases, leaving 11 bases of the junction unmatched. Looked up from germline, CDR1 is MNHNS and CDR2 is SASEGT. This CDR3 contains 15 residues. The CDR3 DNA sequence: TGTGCCAGCTCCGCCGGGACAGGGCGTATCTATGGCTACACCTTC. Amino acids: CASSAGTGRIYGYTF.

This clone has just one count. The junction shows a germline mismatch at one end, possibly a read error. The chain recombines TRBV7-4 with TRBJ1-3; D is unresolved. The CDR3 sequence is 16 residues long. CDR1 is SGHVT, CDR2 SQSDAQ, per germline. The CDR3 sequence: CARIEASGFAGNTIYF. Here the CDR3 DNA reads TGTGCCAGGATCGAGGCCAGCGGGTTTGCTGGCAACACCATATATTTT. Looking up the rest from reference TRBV7-4 and TRBJ1-3 gives the full variable domain: GAGVSQSPRYKVAKRGRDVALRCDSISGHVTLYWYRQTLGQGSEVLTYSQSDAQRDKSGRPSGRFSAERPERSVSTLKIQRTEQGDSAVYLCARIEASGFAGNTIYFGEGSWLTVV.

The V gene is TRBV25-1, the J gene TRBJ2-1, with D maybe TRBD1 (7 bases). CDR1 is MGHDK, CDR2 SYGVNS, per germline. Between the trimmed V and J ends, which lost 6 bases and 6 bases, there was a span of 15 bases. The length of the CDR3 is 14 residues. CDR3 nucleotides: TGTGCCAGCAGAATATCTCAGGGGGGCAATGAGCAGTTCTTC. This codes for CASRISQGGNEQFF.

The rearrangement links TRBV7-8 to TRBJ1-5, with a tentative D call TRBD1 (5 bases). Germline loops: CDR1 SGHVS, CDR2 FQNEAQ. V gave up 7 bases and J gave up 2 bases, with 15 bases separating them. There are 15 residues in the CDR3. Written as DNA, the CDR3 is TGTGCCAGCACCCCATGGGGCTCCGGCAATCAGCCCCAGCATTTT. Its protein is CASTPWGSGNQPQHF.

The V gene is TRBV5-1, the J gene TRBJ2-1; D is perhaps TRBD2 (6 bases). Germline V CDR1 and CDR2: SGHRS, YFSETQ. V shed 1 base and J shed 4 bases, with 12 bases lying between them. This CDR3 spans 15 amino acids. CDR3 region: CASSLPAGSYNEQFF. The CDR3 coding sequence is TGCGCCAGCAGCTTGCCGGCGGGATCATACAATGAGCAGTTCTTC.

The CDR3 nucleotides read TGTGCCAGTAGTTGGGCGACCGGGGAGCTGTTTTTT. Amino acids: CASSWATGELFF. The V and J genes are TRBV19 and TRBJ2-2; no reliable D call. The germline gives CDR1 LNHDA, CDR2 SQIVND (reference sequence). V lost 5 bases and J lost 5, with 6 bases in between. The CDR3 is 12 amino acids.

The chain combines TRBV27 with TRBJ1-2; unclear D gene. The CDR3 totals 12 residues. From germline, CDR1 is MNHEY and CDR2 SMNVEV (reference sequence). The ends were cut back, 3 bases at V and 7 bases at J, with 9 bases in the middle. CDR3 bases: TGTGCCAGCAGTTTCCTCGGTAGTGGCTACACCTTC. Residues: CASSFLGSGYTF.

The chain recombines TRBV2 with TRBJ1-1; no clear D. This CDR3 has 14 amino acids. Germline V gene lookup returns CDR1 SNHLY and CDR2 FYNNEI. V was pared by 4 bases and J by 1 base, with 10 bases between. The CDR3 sequence is CASSGEFSNTEAFF. DNA for the CDR3: TGTGCCAGCAGTGGGGAGTTTTCGAACACTGAAGCTTTCTTT.

About this clone itself: An end of the junction does not agree with germline; a read error may underlie this. V gene TRBV15 combines with J gene TRBJ2-2; TRBD2 matches 14 bases. This CDR3 region has 18 residues. Germline lookup yields CDR1 LNHNV and CDR2 YYDKDF (reference sequence). The CDR3 DNA follows: TGTGCCACCAGCCGAGAAACTCCGGGACTAGCGGGGGCCGGGGAGCTGTTTTTT. It yields the protein CATSRETPGLAGAGELFF.

This clone showed up just once. V usage is TRBV29-1 and J usage is TRBJ2-7; TRBD1 matches at 11 bases. The CDR3 contains 13 residues. Germline trimming cut 8 bases from V and 4 bases from J; bases unmatched to any gene: 7. In germline, CDR1 is SQVTM, CDR2 ANQGSEA. CDR3 in amino acids: CSIYRDRGYEQYF. CDR3 nucleotide sequence: TGCAGCATCTACCGGGACAGGGGGTACGAGCAGTACTTC.

A word on this clone: One end of the junction varies from germline; a read error may be responsible. CDR3 sequence reads: CAGSQDWRVGEQFF. The DNA for the CDR3 is TGTGCCGGCAGCCAAGATTGGCGGGTCGGTGAGCAGTTCTTC. The chain couples TRBV14 to TRBJ2-1; possible D gene TRBD2, 5 bases. This CDR3 region has 14 residues. Germline loops: CDR1 SGHDN, CDR2 FVKESK.

The chain is built from TRBV19 and TRBJ2-1; 10 bases line up with TRBD2. CDR1 and CDR2 from the germline V gene are LNHDA and SQIVND (reference sequence). The CDR3 is 16 residues long. V was pared by 5 bases and J by 3 bases, with 7 bases of the junction left unmatched. CDR3 sequence reads: CASSDLAGELYNEQFF. In DNA, the CDR3 is TGTGCCAGTAGTGACCTAGCGGGGGAACTCTACAATGAGCAGTTCTTC. The full variable domain, completed using reference TRBV19 and TRBJ2-1, is DGGITQSPKYLFRKEGQNVTLSCEQNLNHDAMYWYRQDPGQGLRLIYYSQIVNDFQKGDIAEGYSVSREKKESFPLTVTSAQKNPTAFYLCASSDLAGELYNEQFFGPGTRLTVL.

This clone appeared a few times. V gene TRBV7-9 combines with J gene TRBJ2-1, with a tentative D call TRBD2 (6 bases). There are 15 residues in the CDR3. The V end lost 5 bases, the J end lost 5 bases, and 16 bases lay between the germline ends. CDR1 is SEHNR and CDR2 is FQNEAQ in the germline V gene (reference sequence). The CDR3 is CASSRELGGHNEQFF. The CDR3 DNA follows: TGTGCCAGCAGCCGCGAACTAGGAGGGCACAATGAGCAGTTCTTC. Looking up the rest from reference TRBV7-9 and TRBJ2-1 gives the full variable domain: DTGVSQNPRHKITKRGQNVTFRCDPISEHNRLYWYRQTLGQGPEFLTYFQNEAQLEKSRLLSDRFSAERPKGSFSTLEIQRTEQGDSAMYLCASSRELGGHNEQFFGPGTRLTVL.

The chain joins TRBV5-6 to TRBJ1-5, with D possibly being TRBD1 (5 bases). V was shortened by 4 bases and J by 1 base, with 9 bases between the two germline ends. The germline V gene encodes CDR1 SGHDT and CDR2 YYEEEE. CDR3 length equals 14 residues. The CDR3 nucleotides are TGTGCCAGCAGCCTGCGACAGAGCAATCAGCCCCAGCATTTT. This encodes CASSLRQSNQPQHF.

This chain connects TRBV20-1 to TRBJ1-2; unclear D gene. Germline loops: CDR1 DFQATT, CDR2 SNEGSKA (reference sequence). This CDR3 is built from 8 residues. CDR3 in amino acids: CKSTGYTF. CDR3 coding DNA: TGCAAATCCACCGGCTACACCTTC.

V is TRBV5-1 and J is TRBJ2-3; 7 bases align to TRBD1. J gave up 5 bases and V 0 bases, and 3 bases lay outside the gene matches. Per germline, CDR1 SGHRS and CDR2 YFSETQ. This CDR3 spans 14 amino acids. The CDR3 loop reads CASSLGQGEDTQYF. CDR3 nucleotides: TGCGCCAGCAGCTTGGGACAGGGTGAAGATACGCAGTATTTT.

The chain has TRBV11-1 and TRBJ2-3, with D maybe TRBD2 (5 bases). In germline, CDR1 is SGHAT, CDR2 FQDESV (reference sequence). Trimming took off 5 bases at V and 0 bases at J, with 15 bases between the two ends. The CDR3 is made up of 16 amino acids. CDR3 nucleotides: TGTGCCAGCAGCCCGGGGTTCTCCCCTAGCACAGATACGCAGTATTTT. Residues: CASSPGFSPSTDTQYF.

This chain joins TRBV7-8 and TRBJ1-1; D gene uncertain. This CDR3 region has 14 residues. CDR1 is SGHVS and CDR2 is FQNEAQ in the germline V gene. The V and J ends lost 6 bases and 2 bases respectively, with 13 bases between them. CDR3 DNA sequence: TGTGCCAGCAGTCCCCTGGATGTAAACACTGAAGCTTTCTTT. Translated: CASSPLDVNTEAFF. Together with reference TRBV7-8 and TRBJ1-1, the CDR3 gives the full variable domain: GAGVSQSPRYKVAKRGQDVALRCDPISGHVSLFWYQQALGQGPEFLTYFQNEAQLDKSGLPSDRFFAERPEGSVSTLKIQRTQQEDSAVYLCASSPLDVNTEAFFGQGTRLTVV.

There are a few counts of this clone. This sequence joins TRBV5-6 and TRBJ2-1, with 7 positions matching TRBD1. The CDR3 has 17 residues. V trimming: 2 bases; J trimming: 5 bases; junction bases outside the gene matches: 13. Germline CDR1 SGHDT, CDR2 YYEEEE. DNA for the CDR3: TGTGCCAGCAGCTTCGACCTTATGAGGGGGCAGAACAATGAGCAGTTCTTC. It yields the protein CASSFDLMRGQNNEQFF.

The rearrangement uses TRBV5-1 and TRBJ1-1, with a tentative D call TRBD1 (5 bases). V was shortened by 0 bases and J by 3 bases, with 15 bases between the two germline ends. Germline CDR1 is SGHRS and CDR2 is YFSETQ. The CDR3 has 16 residues. The CDR3 loop reads CASSLARVRVYTEAFF. CDR3 nucleotide sequence: TGCGCCAGCAGCTTGGCCAGGGTGCGGGTTTACACTGAAGCTTTCTTT.

Written as DNA, the CDR3 is TGTGCCAGTGGGCGGCCCCAAGAGACCCAGTACTTC. This gives the protein CASGRPQETQYF. The chain carries TRBV11-3 and TRBJ2-5; D is uncertain. The CDR3 covers 12 residues. Germline V gene sequence: CDR1 SGHNT, CDR2 YENEEA. V was pared by 9 bases and J by 1 base, with 9 bases between.

This chain links TRBV27 with TRBJ2-2; 7 positions match TRBD2. Looked up from germline, CDR1 is MNHEY and CDR2 is SMNVEV (reference sequence). The V segment lost 4 bases and the J segment 7 bases; nucleotides outside the gene matches: 9. There are 15 residues in the CDR3. The DNA for the CDR3 is TGTGCCAGCAGTTGGACTAGGGCTCGGGTCGGGGAGCTGTTTTTT. It yields the protein CASSWTRARVGELFF.

In this sample, this clone turned up a few times. This chain links TRBV5-6 with TRBJ2-3; D is possibly TRBD1 (6 bases). V lost 0 bases and J lost 6, with 17 bases in between. The CDR3 loop spans 16 amino acids. The germline V gene has CDR1 SGHDT and CDR2 YYEEEE. This chain's CDR3 is CASSLGANLRGDTQYF. DNA of the CDR3: TGTGCCAGCAGCTTGGGCGCGAACCTTAGGGGGGATACGCAGTATTTT.

The V call is TRBV6-5, the J call TRBJ1-2, with no clear D. Germline-derived CDR1 and CDR2 are MNHEY and SVGAGI. The CDR3 has 13 residues. V lost 6 bases to trimming and J lost 3 bases, with 11 bases between them. CDR3 sequence: CASSLGRDYGYTF. CDR3 sequence (DNA): TGTGCCAGCAGCCTCGGACGGGACTATGGCTACACCTTC.

J is TRBJ2-3 and V is TRBV27, with TRBD2 identical over 10 bases. CDR1 and CDR2 (germline): MNHEY, SMNVEV (reference sequence). CDR3 length equals 18 residues. V lost 1 base to trimming and J lost 6 bases; unmatched junction nucleotides: 13. CDR3 region: CASSLWDPSGGLGDTQYF. For the CDR3, the DNA is TGTGCCAGCAGTTTATGGGATCCTAGCGGGGGCTTGGGTGATACGCAGTATTTT.

The rearrangement uses TRBV2 and TRBJ2-7; TRBD1 matches at 7 bases. The V gene end was trimmed by 9 bases and the J gene end by 4 bases; junction bases not matched to a gene: 3. Germline values: CDR1 SNHLY, CDR2 FYNNEI. The CDR3 extends over 11 amino acids. CDR3 nucleotides: TGTGCCAGTAAACAGGGGTACGAGCAGTACTTC. Translated, it gives CASKQGYEQYF.

V is TRBV6-1 and J is TRBJ2-1, with TRBD1 matching over 11 bases. Unmatched junction bases numbered 3, after V lost 5 bases and J lost 6 bases. Germline V gene data show CDR1 as MNHNS and CDR2 as SASEGT. This CDR3 is 14 amino acids long. CDR3 region: CASSPGTGGNEQFF. CDR3 coding DNA: TGTGCCAGCAGTCCCGGGACAGGGGGCAATGAGCAGTTCTTC.